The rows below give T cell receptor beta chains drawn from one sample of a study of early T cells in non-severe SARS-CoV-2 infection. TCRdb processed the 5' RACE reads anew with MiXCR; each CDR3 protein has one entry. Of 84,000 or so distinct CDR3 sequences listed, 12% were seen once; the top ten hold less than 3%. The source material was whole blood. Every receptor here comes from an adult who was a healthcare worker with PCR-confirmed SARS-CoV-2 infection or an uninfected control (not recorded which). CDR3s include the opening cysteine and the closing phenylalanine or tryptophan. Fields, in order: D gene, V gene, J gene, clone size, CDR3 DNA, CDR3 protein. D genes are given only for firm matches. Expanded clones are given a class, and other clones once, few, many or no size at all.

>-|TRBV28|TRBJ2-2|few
TGTGCCAGCAGTTCCCAGGGCACCGGGGAGCTGTTTTTT
CASSSQGTGELFF
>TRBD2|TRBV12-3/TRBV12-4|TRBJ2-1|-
TGTGCCAGCAGTTTCCCTAGCGGGGGGAACAATGAGCAGTTCTTC
CASSFPSGGNNEQFF
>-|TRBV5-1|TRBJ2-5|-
TGCGCCAGCAGCCCCAAATCCCCCGGGGCCAACGAGTACCAAGAGACCCAGTACTTC
CASSPKSPGANEYQETQYF
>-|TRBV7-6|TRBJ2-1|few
TGTGCCAGCAGCTTAGGACAATTCCCGTCCGAGCAGTTCTTC
CASSLGQFPSEQFF
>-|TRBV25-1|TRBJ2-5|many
TGTGCCACAGGTACTCCAGGGACCCAGTACTTC
CATGTPGTQYF
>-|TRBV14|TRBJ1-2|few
TGTGCCAGCAGCCAAGAGGGCCATCCGAACTATGGCTACACCTTC
CASSQEGHPNYGYTF
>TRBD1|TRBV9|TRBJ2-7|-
TGTGCCAGCAGCGTAGCCGGGACAGGGGGGCACGAGCAGTACTTC
CASSVAGTGGHEQYF
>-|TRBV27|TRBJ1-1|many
TGTGCCAGCAGTTCGAGACGGATATATGCGAACACTGAAGCTTTCTTT
CASSSRRIYANTEAFF
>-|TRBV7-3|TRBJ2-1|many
TGTGCCAGCAGCTTAACGCTAGGGGTTGAGCAGTTCTTC
CASSLTLGVEQFF
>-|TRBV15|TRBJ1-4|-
TGTGCCACCAGCAGGGATCAAAAGCCTAATGAAAAACTGTTTTTT
CATSRDQKPNEKLFF
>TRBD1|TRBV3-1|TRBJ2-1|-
TGTGCCAGCAGCCCTCTTACAGGGGGCGCGGTTGCTGGGCAGTTCTTC
CASSPLTGGAVAGQFF
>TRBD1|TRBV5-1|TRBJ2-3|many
TGCGCCAGCAGCTTGGCCACGGTACAGGGGGCATTAGATACGCAGTATTTT
CASSLATVQGALDTQYF
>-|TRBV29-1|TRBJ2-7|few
TGCAGCGTTGGAGGGGACATTCCCTACGAGCAGTACTTC
CSVGGDIPYEQYF
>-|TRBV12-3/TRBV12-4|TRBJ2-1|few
TGTGCCAGCAGTTTACGGGGGAGAAATGAGCAGTTCTTC
CASSLRGRNEQFF
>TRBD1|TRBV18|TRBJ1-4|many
TGTGCCAGCTCAACCGGGACAGCCAATGAAAAACTGTTTTTT
CASSTGTANEKLFF
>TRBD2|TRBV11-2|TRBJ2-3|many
TGTGCCAGCAGTCCTGTAGCGGGAGCTAGCACAGATACGCAGTATTTT
CASSPVAGASTDTQYF
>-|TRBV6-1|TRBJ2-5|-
TGTGCCAGCGGCGGGACACAGCAAGAGACCCAGTACTTC
CASGGTQQETQYF
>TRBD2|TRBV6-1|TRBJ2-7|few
TGTGCCAGTTCCGCTCTAGCGGGGGGTATTCGCGAGCAGTACTTC
CASSALAGGIREQYF
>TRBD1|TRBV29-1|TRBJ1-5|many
TGCAGCGTTGGGACAGGGAGCAGGGATCAGCCCCAGCATTTT
CSVGTGSRDQPQHF
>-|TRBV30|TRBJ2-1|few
TGTGCCTGGGAATCAGGCCCTAGGTTGTACAATGAGCAGTTCTTC
CAWESGPRLYNEQFF
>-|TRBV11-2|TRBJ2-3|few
TGTGCCAGCAGCTTAGACGGAGGCCCAGATACGCAGTATTTT
CASSLDGGPDTQYF
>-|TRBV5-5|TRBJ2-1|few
TGTGCCAGCAGCTTGGGGGGCGCCGGGTACAATGAGCAGTTCTTC
CASSLGGAGYNEQFF
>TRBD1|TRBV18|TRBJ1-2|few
TGTGCCAGCTCATCAAGACAGGGGGCAAATGGCTACACCTTC
CASSSRQGANGYTF
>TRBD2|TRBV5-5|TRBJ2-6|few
TGTGCCAGCAGCCCTGGACTAGCGGTCGGCTCTGGGGCCAACGTCCTGACTTTC
CASSPGLAVGSGANVLTF
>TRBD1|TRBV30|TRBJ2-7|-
TGTGCCTGGAGTCCCCAGGACAGGAACGACTACGAGCAGTACTTC
CAWSPQDRNDYEQYF
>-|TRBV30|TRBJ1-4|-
TGTGCCTGGAGTTATTTGAGAGAAAAACTGTTTTTT
CAWSYLREKLFF
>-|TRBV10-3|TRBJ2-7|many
TGTGCCATCAGTGAGTCGCACTACGAGCAGTACTTC
CAISESHYEQYF
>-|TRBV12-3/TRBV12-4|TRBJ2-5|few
TGTGCCAGCACCAAGGGGAGAGAGACCCAGTACTTC
CASTKGRETQYF
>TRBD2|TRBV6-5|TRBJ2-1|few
TGTGCCAGCAGTTCCTACGGGGTCGCGGGAGGCCTAAATGAGCAGTTCTTC
CASSSYGVAGGLNEQFF
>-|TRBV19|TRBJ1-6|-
TGTGCCAGTAGTATATACAGCTCCTATAATTCACCCCTCCACTTT
CASSIYSSYNSPLHF
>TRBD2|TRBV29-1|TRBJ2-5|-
TGCAGCGTTACGCTCCCAGCTAGCGGGATAGAGACCCAGTACTTC
CSVTLPASGIETQYF
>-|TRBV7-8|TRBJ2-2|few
TGTGCCAGCAGCCCACACTGGGTTGCAAACACCGGGGAGCTGTTTTTT
CASSPHWVANTGELFF
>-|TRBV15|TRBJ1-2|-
TGTGCCACCAGCAGAGATTTGGGGAACTATGGCTACACCTTC
CATSRDLGNYGYTF
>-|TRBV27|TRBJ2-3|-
TGTGCCAGCAGTCCCTTTCGCGCCGTGGGCGCAGATACGCAGTATTTT
CASSPFRAVGADTQYF
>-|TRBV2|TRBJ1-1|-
TGTGCCAGCAGTGAAGGGCGGAAGAACACTGAAGCTTTCTTT
CASSEGRKNTEAFF
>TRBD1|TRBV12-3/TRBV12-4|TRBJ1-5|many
TGTGCCAGCAGGACCGGGACAGGAATGAATCAGCCCCAGCATTTT
CASRTGTGMNQPQHF
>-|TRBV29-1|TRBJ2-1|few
TGCAGCGTTGAAGAGCGGGGGCCTGAGCAGTTCTTC
CSVEERGPEQFF
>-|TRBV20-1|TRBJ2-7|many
TGCAGTGCTAGAGAAACCTCCTACGAGCAGTACTTC
CSARETSYEQYF
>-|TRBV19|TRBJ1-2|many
TGTGCCAGTAGTATGAAGACATCTGTATATGGCTACACCTTC
CASSMKTSVYGYTF
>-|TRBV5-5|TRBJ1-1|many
TGTGCCAGCACTTCTTCTTTGGGGGACACTGAAGCTTTCTTT
CASTSSLGDTEAFF
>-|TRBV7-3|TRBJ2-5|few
TGTGCCAGCAGCGCTGGGACGGCCAATGAAGAGACCCAGTACTTC
CASSAGTANEETQYF
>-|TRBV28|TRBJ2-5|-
TGTGCCAGCAGTTTTGCGGGGGCCCAAGAGACCCAGTACTTC
CASSFAGAQETQYF
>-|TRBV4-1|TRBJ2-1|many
TGCGCCAGCAGCCAAGATGCGGAAATCTCCTACAATGAGCAGTTCTTC
CASSQDAEISYNEQFF
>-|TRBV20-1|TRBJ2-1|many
TGCAGTGTTCGGACACATACGGCTGAGCAGTTCTTC
CSVRTHTAEQFF
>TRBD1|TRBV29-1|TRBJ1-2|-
TGCAGCGTTGAATACGGCAAGGGGGCGGGAGGCTACACCTTC
CSVEYGKGAGGYTF
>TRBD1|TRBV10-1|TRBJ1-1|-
TGCGCCAGCAGTGAGTCGAAACAGGGGTGGACTGAAGCTTTCTTT
CASSESKQGWTEAFF
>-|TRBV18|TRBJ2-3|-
TGTGCCAGCTCACCAGTTGGTGATACGCAGTATTTT
CASSPVGDTQYF
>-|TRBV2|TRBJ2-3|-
TGTGCCAGCAGTGAATGGTGGGGGCCCCGCACAGATACGCAGTATTTT
CASSEWWGPRTDTQYF